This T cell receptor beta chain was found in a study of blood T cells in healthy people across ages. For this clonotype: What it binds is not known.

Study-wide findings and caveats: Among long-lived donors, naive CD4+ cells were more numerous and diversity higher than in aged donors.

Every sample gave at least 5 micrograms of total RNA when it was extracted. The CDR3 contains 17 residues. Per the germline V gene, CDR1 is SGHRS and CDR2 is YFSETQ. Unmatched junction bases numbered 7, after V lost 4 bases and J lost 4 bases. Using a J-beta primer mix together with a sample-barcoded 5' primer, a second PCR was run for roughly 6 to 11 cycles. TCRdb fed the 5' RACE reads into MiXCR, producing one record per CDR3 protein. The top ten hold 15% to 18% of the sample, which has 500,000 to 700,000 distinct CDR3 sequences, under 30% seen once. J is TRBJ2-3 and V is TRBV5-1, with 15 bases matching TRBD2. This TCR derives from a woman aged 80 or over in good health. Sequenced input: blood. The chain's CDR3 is CASSAGTSGGRADTQYF. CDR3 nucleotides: TGCGCCAGCAGCGCGGGGACTAGCGGGGGGCGCGCAGATACGCAGTATTTT.